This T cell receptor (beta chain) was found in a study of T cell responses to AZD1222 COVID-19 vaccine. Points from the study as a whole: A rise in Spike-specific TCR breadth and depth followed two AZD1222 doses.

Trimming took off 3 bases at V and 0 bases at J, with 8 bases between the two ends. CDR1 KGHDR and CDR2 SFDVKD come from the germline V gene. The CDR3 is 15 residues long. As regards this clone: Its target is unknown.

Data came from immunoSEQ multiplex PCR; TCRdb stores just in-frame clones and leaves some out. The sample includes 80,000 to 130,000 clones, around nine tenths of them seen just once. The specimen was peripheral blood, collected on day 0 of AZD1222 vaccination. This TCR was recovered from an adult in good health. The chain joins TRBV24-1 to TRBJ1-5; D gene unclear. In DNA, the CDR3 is TGTGCCACCAGTGATCCCGGGATTAGCAATCAGCCCCAGCATTTT. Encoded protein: CATSDPGISNQPQHF.